Shown below are 14 T cell receptor beta chains from a single sample sequenced in a study of blood T cells in healthy people across ages. Alongside a J-beta primer mix, a sample-barcoded 5' primer served in a second PCR lasting about 7 to 12 cycles. One entry per CDR3 protein results from TCRdb running MiXCR on the 5' RACE reads. The sample has 730,000 or so distinct CDR3 sequences, approximately 39% seen once. Material: blood. Every receptor here comes from a woman between 55 and 75 years old in good health.

This rearrangement joins TRBV29-1 to TRBJ2-7, with D unclear. V dropped 4 bases and J dropped 5 bases, with 9 bases sitting between them. The CDR3 contains 11 residues. Germline assignment: CDR1 SQVTM and CDR2 ANQGSEA. Written as DNA, the CDR3 is TGCAGCGTTGTGCAGACGCACGAGCAGTACTTC. It yields the protein CSVVQTHEQYF.

J is TRBJ1-2 and V is TRBV5-1; 7 nucleotides agree with TRBD1. This CDR3 is 15 amino acids long. CDR1 is SGHRS, CDR2 YFSETQ, per germline. J gave up 4 bases and V 0 bases, and 6 bases lay outside the gene matches. The CDR3: CASSLEPDRVYGYTF. The DNA of the CDR3 is TGCGCCAGCAGCTTGGAGCCTGACAGGGTCTATGGCTACACCTTC.

This clonotype was seen only a few times. The chain combines TRBV6-5 with TRBJ2-1, with D perhaps TRBD1 (5 bases). Trimming shortened V by 5 bases and J by 0 bases, and 11 bases separated the two germline ends. The CDR3 is made up of 15 amino acids. In germline, CDR1 is MNHEY, CDR2 SVGAGI. The CDR3 DNA reads as TGTGCCAGCAGTCAGGGTTCAAGCTCCTACAATGAGCAGTTCTTC. Encoded protein: CASSQGSSSYNEQFF.

This clonotype turned up a few times. The chain employs TRBV20-1 and TRBJ2-1; D is possibly TRBD2 (6 bases). Per the germline V gene, CDR1 is DFQATT and CDR2 is SNEGSKA (reference sequence). V was pared by 0 bases and J by 4 bases, with 10 bases between. The CDR3 consists of 14 residues. CDR3 DNA sequence: TGCAGTGCTAGAGATGGGGAGGTGTACAATGAGCAGTTCTTC. Translating gives CSARDGEVYNEQFF.

This clonotype was seen at least ten times. CDR3 protein: CASSVDNEQFF. As DNA, the CDR3 is TGTGCCAGCAGTGTCGACAATGAGCAGTTCTTC. The gene calls are TRBV9 and TRBJ2-1; D is ambiguous. The CDR3 is made up of 11 amino acids. Trimming cost V 5 bases and J 5 bases, with 5 bases left between them. Germline CDR1 SGDLS, CDR2 YYNGEE. Together with reference TRBV9 and TRBJ2-1, the CDR3 gives the full variable domain: DSGVTQTPKHLITATGQRVTLRCSPRSGDLSVYWYQQSLDQGLQFLIQYYNGEERAKGNILERFSAQQFPDLHSELNLSSLELGDSALYFCASSVDNEQFFGPGTRLTVL.

The chain employs TRBV29-1 and TRBJ2-1, with TRBD2 matching over 7 bases. The length of the CDR3 is 15 residues. CDR1 is SQVTM, CDR2 ANQGSEA, per germline. The junction had 12 bases not matched to a gene; V was cut back by 6 bases and J by 4 bases. CDR3 amino acids: CSVPPRGVGYNEQFF. The CDR3, as DNA: TGCAGCGTCCCCCCTCGGGGGGTGGGATACAATGAGCAGTTCTTC.

This clonotype has just a few counts. This rearrangement joins TRBV9 to TRBJ2-5, with D possibly being TRBD2 (7 bases). Trimming removed 4 bases from V and 5 bases from J, with 12 bases in between. Looked up from germline, CDR1 is SGDLS and CDR2 is YYNGEE. This CDR3 spans 13 amino acids. The CDR3 is CASSIGGQETQYF. In nucleotides, the CDR3 is TGTGCCAGCAGCATCGGGGGGCAGGAGACCCAGTACTTC.

This clonotype was seen a handful of times. The chain couples TRBV9 to TRBJ2-1; 7 bases fit TRBD1. In germline, CDR1 is SGDLS, CDR2 YYNGEE. This CDR3 has 14 amino acids. The V gene end was trimmed by 3 bases and the J gene end by 7 bases; junction bases not matched to a gene: 7. CDR3 sequence: CASSAGTVENEQFF. The CDR3 DNA follows: TGTGCCAGCAGCGCCGGGACAGTTGAGAATGAGCAGTTCTTC.

The chain has TRBV6-2 or TRBV6-3 and TRBJ2-7; D not resolved. The CDR3 extends over 12 amino acids. V was pared by 6 bases and J by 7 bases, with 13 bases between. Germline loops: CDR1 MNHEY, CDR2 SVGEGT. The CDR3 region is CASRLLDNEQYF. The CDR3 nucleotides are TGTGCCAGCAGATTACTCGACAATGAGCAGTACTTC.

This clonotype was picked up a small number of times. The V gene is TRBV21-1, the J gene TRBJ2-7; the table's TRBD2 call for D was not verified on the DNA. TRBV21-1 has pseudogene status. This CDR3 region has 14 residues. The CDR3: CATDPSGSSYEQYF. The CDR3 DNA is TGTGCCACCGACCCTAGCGGGTCCTCCTACGAGCAGTACTTC.

V usage is TRBV18 and J usage is TRBJ1-1; D is unclear. The CDR3 is made up of 15 amino acids. The germline gives CDR1 KGHSH, CDR2 LQKENI. Trimming pared 0 bases from V and 4 bases from J, leaving 12 bases between. The CDR3 coding sequence is TGTGCCAGCTCACCACCGACCGGGGAGAGCACTGAAGCTTTCTTT. Translating gives CASSPPTGESTEAFF.

This clonotype has more than one count but fewer than ten. The rearrangement uses TRBV20-1 and TRBJ2-1; 7 bases are shared with TRBD1. CDR1 DFQATT and CDR2 SNEGSKA come from the germline V gene (reference sequence). With V trimmed by 4 bases and J by 5 bases, 8 bases remained unmatched. The CDR3 is 14 amino acids. This CDR3 reads CSATDRVRHNEQFF. CDR3 DNA sequence: TGCAGTGCTACCGACAGGGTACGTCACAATGAGCAGTTCTTC.

This chain uses TRBV5-1 with TRBJ1-1; D gene uncertain. Germline assignment: CDR1 SGHRS and CDR2 YFSETQ. Trimming removed 0 bases from V and 4 bases from J, with 10 bases in between. The CDR3 has 14 residues. CDR3 bases: TGCGCCAGCAGCTTGGCTCGAGGAGTCACTGAAGCTTTCTTT. It codes for CASSLARGVTEAFF.

With respect to this clonotype: This may be a read error, as it is one base from a much larger clone. V is TRBV29-1 and J is TRBJ2-7; D is unclear. The V end lost 0 bases, the J end lost 7 bases, and 10 bases lay between the germline ends. The CDR3 covers 12 residues. CDR1 is SQVTM, CDR2 ANQGSEA, per germline. This CDR3 is CSVEDSKWEQYF. The CDR3 nucleotides read TGCAGCGTTGAAGATAGTAAGTGGGAGCAGTACTTC.